These 19 T cell receptor beta chains came from one sample sequenced in a study of T cell changes during pregnancy in multiple sclerosis. The repertoire was sequenced with immunoSEQ multiplex PCR; TCRdb's copy has only in-frame clones and lacks some. The table records 70,000 to 80,000 clones, approximately 90% of them present only once. Sequenced here: CD4+ T cells from peripheral blood mononuclear cells, sampled before pregnancy. The source is a female donor with multiple sclerosis, enrolled in a pregnancy study.

This rearrangement joins TRBV13 to TRBJ1-1; TRBD1 matches at 8 bases. J gave up 5 bases and V 2 bases, and 10 bases lay outside the gene matches. The CDR3 spans 16 residues. Germline values: CDR1 PRHDT, CDR2 FYEKMQ (reference sequence). CDR3 bases: TGTGCCAGCAGCTTATTGCCCAGGGGGCCGGGGACTGAAGCTTTCTTT. It translates to CASSLLPRGPGTEAFF.

J is TRBJ2-2 and V is TRBV2, with TRBD2 matching 12 bases. Trimming cost V 4 bases and J 7 bases; bases outside gene matches: 7. Germline loops: CDR1 SNHLY, CDR2 FYNNEI. The CDR3 consists of 16 residues. CDR3: CASSALAGGLGGELFF. The CDR3 DNA sequence: TGTGCCAGCAGTGCTCTAGCGGGGGGGCTTGGCGGGGAGCTGTTTTTT. Using reference TRBV2 and TRBJ2-2 for the parts outside the CDR3, the full variable domain is EPEVTQTPSHQVTQMGQEVILRCVPISNHLYFYWYRQILGQKVEFLVSFYNNEISEKSEIFDDQFSVERPDGSNFTLKIRSTKLEDSAMYFCASSALAGGLGGELFFGEGSRLTVL.

The rearrangement uses TRBV7-9 and TRBJ2-1; 12 positions agree with TRBD1. Losses at the gene ends were 4 bases for V and 9 bases for J; bases not matched to a gene: 7. The CDR3 loop spans 15 amino acids. Germline CDR1 SEHNR, CDR2 FQNEAQ (reference sequence). The CDR3 nucleotides are TGTGCCAGCAGCTCCCTCGGGACAGGGGGCATTGAGCAGTTCTTC. Its protein is CASSSLGTGGIEQFF.

This chain connects TRBV18 to TRBJ1-1; D ambiguous. Per the germline V gene, CDR1 is KGHSH and CDR2 is LQKENI. This CDR3 is 13 amino acids long. Trimming left V 5 bases short and J 1 base short, with 8 bases between. In nucleotides, the CDR3 is TGTGCCAGCTCATCTCAGGAGAACACTGAAGCTTTCTTT. Amino acids: CASSSQENTEAFF.

CDR3 nucleotide sequence: TGTGCTAGTGCTCCGGGACAGTTATTCTACGAGCAGTACTTC. It yields the protein CASAPGQLFYEQYF. The chain has TRBV12-5 and TRBJ2-7; TRBD1 aligns across 7 bases. V shed 7 bases and J 3 bases; nucleotides not matched to a gene: 9. Germline CDR1 LGHNT, CDR2 FRNRAP. The CDR3 sequence is 14 residues long.

This chain links TRBV2 with TRBJ1-6; TRBD1 matches at 8 bases. V shed 4 bases, J shed 9 bases, and the junction held 14 bases outside the gene matches. Looked up from germline, CDR1 is SNHLY and CDR2 is FYNNEI. The CDR3 consists of 17 residues. The chain's CDR3 is CASSASRDRPGLSPLHF. In nucleotides, the CDR3 is TGTGCCAGCAGTGCATCCCGGGACAGGCCGGGTCTTTCACCCCTCCACTTT.

This chain uses TRBV5-6 with TRBJ1-6, with 7 positions matching TRBD1. J gave up 7 bases and V 3 bases, and 7 bases lay outside the gene matches. Germline CDR1 is SGHDT and CDR2 is YYEEEE. The CDR3 has 15 amino acids. The CDR3: CASSYQTGTNSPLHF. The CDR3 coding sequence is TGTGCCAGCAGCTATCAGACAGGGACGAATTCACCCCTCCACTTT.

CDR3: CASSSRPDRTTYEQYF. CDR3 coding DNA: TGTGCCAGCAGTTCCCGCCCGGACAGGACCACCTACGAGCAGTACTTC. The chain combines TRBV6-6 with TRBJ2-7; 7 bases are a match to TRBD1. The CDR3 covers 16 residues. The germline gives CDR1 MNHNY, CDR2 SVGAGI (reference sequence). J lost 2 bases, V lost 4 bases, and 11 bases had no gene match.

This chain uses TRBV5-5 with TRBJ2-7; D may be TRBD2 (6 bases). CDR1 SGHKS and CDR2 YYEKEE come from the germline V gene (reference sequence). The CDR3 has 15 amino acids. V was cut by 0 bases and J by 1 base, with 11 bases left in between. DNA for the CDR3: TGTGCCAGCAGCTTGGTTTGGCTAGCGTCCTACGAGCAGTACTTC. This codes for CASSLVWLASYEQYF.

The chain has TRBV7-8 and TRBJ2-7; D not certain. This CDR3 contains 14 residues. V lost 1 base to trimming and J lost 3 bases, with 10 bases between them. Germline loops: CDR1 SGHVS, CDR2 FQNEAQ. The CDR3 loop reads CASSLGTANYEQYF. DNA of the CDR3: TGTGCCAGCAGCTTAGGCACCGCGAACTACGAGCAGTACTTC. The entire variable domain, with the rest obtained from reference TRBV7-8 and TRBJ2-7, is as follows: GAGVSQSPRYKVAKRGQDVALRCDPISGHVSLFWYQQALGQGPEFLTYFQNEAQLDKSGLPSDRFFAERPEGSVSTLKIQRTQQEDSAVYLCASSLGTANYEQYFGPGTRLTVT.

The J gene is TRBJ2-2, the V gene TRBV5-4, with 7 bases aligning to TRBD2. This CDR3 comprises 17 residues. Germline loops: CDR1 SGHNT, CDR2 YYREEE (reference sequence). The trim removed 0 bases at V and 4 bases at J, leaving 9 bases unmatched. This CDR3 is CASSLARLAGVTGELFF. CDR3 nucleotides: TGTGCCAGCAGCTTGGCCCGTTTAGCGGGTGTCACCGGGGAGCTGTTTTTT.

This clone was recorded a few times. The V call is TRBV6-5, the J call TRBJ2-7; the match to TRBD2 covers 13 bases. The CDR3 loop spans 13 amino acids. Trimming cost V 6 bases and J 7 bases; bases outside gene matches: 3. The germline gives CDR1 MNHEY, CDR2 SVGAGI. CDR3 nucleotides: TGTGCCAGCAGGCGGGGACTAGCGGGGGAGCAGTACTTC. Residues: CASRRGLAGEQYF.

The chain uses TRBV7-8 and TRBJ1-1; 7 bases fit TRBD1. This CDR3 has 16 residues. V was clipped by 0 bases and J by 4 bases; unmatched bases: 8. Germline assignment: CDR1 SGHVS and CDR2 FQNEAQ. The CDR3 here is CASSLARGAGGTEAFF. The CDR3 DNA reads TGTGCCAGCAGCTTAGCCAGGGGGGCCGGGGGCACTGAAGCTTTCTTT.

The chain employs TRBV18 and TRBJ1-2; D unclear. V was pared by 0 bases and J by 4 bases, with 12 bases between. Germline assignment: CDR1 KGHSH and CDR2 LQKENI. The CDR3 is 15 amino acids. For the CDR3, the DNA is TGTGCCAGCTCACCACCGGCGGGGAACCCCTATGGCTACACCTTC. This sequence encodes CASSPPAGNPYGYTF.

The chain links TRBV6-5 to TRBJ2-5; the D gene is possibly TRBD2 (5 bases). The CDR3 consists of 15 residues. Germline CDR1 reads MNHEY; CDR2 reads SVGAGI. The V end was cut by 0 bases, the J end by 4 bases, with 12 bases between. CDR3 bases: TGTGCCAGCAGTTACTCGAGGGTCCCCGCAGAGACCCAGTACTTC. Residues: CASSYSRVPAETQYF.

The V and J genes are TRBV5-6 and TRBJ1-5, with unresolved D. This CDR3 contains 14 residues. Germline V gene data show CDR1 as SGHDT and CDR2 as YYEEEE. Trimming stripped 1 base from V and 4 bases from J, with 9 bases between. The CDR3 loop reads CASSLMARNQPQHF. Written as DNA, the CDR3 is TGTGCCAGCAGCTTGATGGCCCGAAATCAGCCCCAGCATTTT.

This chain joins TRBV10-3 and TRBJ2-1, with TRBD2 matching 8 bases. CDR3 length: 16 amino acids. Per germline, CDR1 ENHRY and CDR2 SYGVKD. V dropped 4 bases and J dropped 10; count of bases not matched to a gene: 15. Written as DNA, the CDR3 is TGTGCCATCAGTGGGGCGACTAGCGACCGCCTTATGGAGCAGTTCTTC. It encodes CAISGATSDRLMEQFF.

In its sample, this clone was seen a few times. The CDR3 region has the DNA TGTGCCAGCAGGCCGGGACAGGGGGGCTACACCTTC. It specifies CASRPGQGGYTF. The chain combines TRBV6-5 with TRBJ1-2; 10 bases map to TRBD1. This CDR3 has 12 amino acids. Trimming took 6 bases from V and 8 from J; bases not matched to a gene: 3. Looked up from germline, CDR1 is MNHEY and CDR2 is SVGAGI.

This chain joins TRBV18 and TRBJ1-2; possibly TRBD1 for D (5 bases). The V gene's germline CDR1 is KGHSH and CDR2 LQKENI. V shed 2 bases and J shed 5 bases, with 12 bases lying between them. This CDR3 has 14 residues. The CDR3 coding sequence is TGTGCCAGCTCACCAGGGGCAGGGATGTATGGCTACACCTTC. It codes for CASSPGAGMYGYTF.